A selection of T cell receptor beta chains follows, all from one sample in a study of cytomegalovirus exposure and HLA in healthy donors. Sequencing used immunoSEQ multiplex PCR; TCRdb keeps in-frame clones, though not all of them. The sample table includes more than 45,000 clones. Input material: PBMCs. The source is a woman aged 40-49 years in good health and CMV-seronegative. The CDR3 runs from the conserved cysteine through the conserved F or W. A D gene is named only where the DNA matches it firmly.

j_gene: TRBJ2-5; d_gene: NA; v_gene: TRBV19; CDR3aa: CASMAAAQETQYF; CDR3nt: TGTGCCAGTATGGCGGCAGCACAAGAGACCCAGTACTTC
j_gene: TRBJ1-2; d_gene: NA; v_gene: TRBV14; CDR3aa: CASSQEAGWNYGYTF; CDR3nt: TGTGCCAGCAGCCAAGAGGCGGGTTGGAACTATGGCTACACCTTC
j_gene: TRBJ2-4; d_gene: TRBD1; v_gene: TRBV18; CDR3aa: CASSRPDRVGIQYF; CDR3nt: TGTGCCAGCTCTCGCCCGGACAGGGTGGGCATTCAGTACTTC
j_gene: TRBJ2-4; d_gene: NA; v_gene: TRBV11-1; CDR3aa: CASSPGLFGNIQYF; CDR3nt: TGTGCCAGCAGCCCAGGACTCTTCGGAAACATTCAGTACTTC
j_gene: TRBJ2-2; d_gene: NA; v_gene: TRBV11-1; CDR3aa: CASQWGANTGELFF; CDR3nt: TGTGCCAGCCAGTGGGGGGCGAACACCGGGGAGCTGTTTTTT
j_gene: TRBJ1-3; d_gene: NA; v_gene: TRBV7-9; CDR3aa: CASSLAGAGNTIYF; CDR3nt: TGTGCCAGCAGCTTAGCAGGGGCTGGAAACACCATATATTTT
j_gene: TRBJ2-2; d_gene: NA; v_gene: TRBV5-1; CDR3aa: CASRQGGELFF; CDR3nt: TGCGCCAGCAGACAGGGAGGGGAGCTGTTTTTT
j_gene: TRBJ1-5; d_gene: NA; v_gene: TRBV30; CDR3aa: CAWNQGQTYQPQHF; CDR3nt: TGTGCCTGGAATCAGGGCCAAACGTATCAGCCCCAGCATTTT
j_gene: TRBJ2-5; d_gene: TRBD1; v_gene: TRBV5-1; CDR3aa: CASSPLRGTFWETQYF; CDR3nt: TGCGCCAGCAGCCCTCTCAGGGGGACGTTTTGGGAGACCCAGTACTTC
j_gene: TRBJ2-7; d_gene: TRBD2; v_gene: TRBV18; CDR3aa: CASSRKGEGEQYF; CDR3nt: TGTGCCAGCTCACGGAAAGGGGAGGGCGAGCAGTACTTC
j_gene: TRBJ1-1; d_gene: NA; v_gene: TRBV6-5; CDR3aa: CASSYNSSPNTEAFF; CDR3nt: TGTGCCAGCAGTTACAACTCTTCTCCGAACACTGAAGCTTTCTTT
j_gene: TRBJ1-2; d_gene: NA; v_gene: TRBV7-9; CDR3aa: CASSPRVDGYTF; CDR3nt: TGTGCCAGCAGTCCCAGGGTGGATGGCTACACCTTC
j_gene: TRBJ2-1; d_gene: NA; v_gene: TRBV9; CDR3aa: CASSVVGVQAEQFF; CDR3nt: TGTGCCAGCAGCGTAGTCGGGGTCCAGGCTGAGCAGTTCTTC
j_gene: TRBJ2-1; d_gene: TRBD2; v_gene: TRBV12-5; CDR3aa: CASGWSGAAYNEQFF; CDR3nt: TGTGCTAGTGGTTGGAGCGGGGCCGCCTACAATGAGCAGTTCTTC
j_gene: TRBJ2-3; d_gene: TRBD2; v_gene: TRBV9; CDR3aa: CASSVGGLADLGTQYF; CDR3nt: TGTGCCAGCAGCGTAGGGGGCCTAGCGGACTTAGGTACGCAGTATTTT
j_gene: TRBJ2-7; d_gene: TRBD1; v_gene: TRBV29-1; CDR3aa: CSVEAGGAYEQYF; CDR3nt: TGCAGCGTTGAAGCAGGGGGCGCGTACGAGCAGTACTTC
j_gene: TRBJ2-3; d_gene: TRBD2; v_gene: TRBV2; CDR3aa: CASSLQRENTDTQYF; CDR3nt: TGTGCCAGCAGCCTACAGCGGGAGAACACAGATACGCAGTATTTT
j_gene: TRBJ2-7; d_gene: NA; v_gene: TRBV5-4; CDR3aa: CASSLYRESTYEQYF; CDR3nt: TGTGCCAGCAGCCTGTACAGGGAATCCACCTACGAGCAGTACTTC
j_gene: TRBJ2-2; d_gene: TRBD1; v_gene: TRBV2; CDR3aa: CASSRGYTGELFF; CDR3nt: TGTGCCAGCAGCAGGGGGTACACCGGGGAGCTGTTTTTT
j_gene: TRBJ2-5; d_gene: NA; v_gene: TRBV5-6; CDR3aa: CASSLARTQYF; CDR3nt: TGTGCCAGCAGCTTGGCCCGGACCCAGTACTTC
j_gene: TRBJ1-1; d_gene: NA; v_gene: TRBV9; CDR3aa: CASSQGTSGPEAFF; CDR3nt: TGTGCCAGCAGCCAGGGGACCTCGGGGCCTGAAGCTTTCTTT
j_gene: TRBJ2-3; d_gene: NA; v_gene: TRBV9; CDR3aa: CASSVEQGGTDTQYF; CDR3nt: TGTGCCAGCAGCGTAGAGCAGGGAGGAACAGATACGCAGTATTTT
j_gene: TRBJ2-1; d_gene: NA; v_gene: TRBV5-1; CDR3aa: CASSTGVTGNEQFF; CDR3nt: TGCGCCAGCAGCACCGGCGTAACAGGGAATGAGCAGTTCTTC
j_gene: TRBJ2-2; d_gene: TRBD1; v_gene: TRBV5-1; CDR3aa: CASSKRTGDTGELFF; CDR3nt: TGCGCCAGCAGCAAACGGACAGGGGACACCGGGGAGCTGTTTTTT
j_gene: TRBJ2-7; d_gene: NA; v_gene: TRBV7-9; CDR3aa: CASSSGTGMVSYEQYF; CDR3nt: TGTGCCAGCAGCTCCGGAACAGGGATGGTTTCCTACGAGCAGTACTTC
j_gene: TRBJ2-3; d_gene: NA; v_gene: TRBV9; CDR3aa: CASSVDRDTQYF; CDR3nt: TGTGCCAGCAGCGTAGACAGAGATACGCAGTATTTT
j_gene: TRBJ1-1; d_gene: NA; v_gene: TRBV10-1; CDR3aa: CASSVDTEAFF; CDR3nt: TGCGCCAGCAGTGTCGACACTGAAGCTTTCTTT
j_gene: TRBJ2-3; d_gene: NA; v_gene: TRBV5-6; CDR3aa: CASSLQGTQYF; CDR3nt: TGTGCCAGCAGCTTGCAGGGTACGCAGTATTTT
j_gene: TRBJ1-4; d_gene: TRBD1; v_gene: TRBV19; CDR3aa: CASSLDRGGEKLFF; CDR3nt: TGTGCCAGTAGTTTGGACAGGGGTGGTGAAAAACTGTTTTTT
j_gene: TRBJ2-7; d_gene: NA; v_gene: TRBV10-3; CDR3aa: CAIRGPDSYEQYF; CDR3nt: TGTGCCATCAGGGGGCCAGACTCCTACGAGCAGTACTTC
j_gene: TRBJ1-2; d_gene: NA; v_gene: TRBV4-2; CDR3aa: CASSQDRRQGGGYTF; CDR3nt: TGTGCCAGCAGCCAAGATCGAAGGCAGGGTGGCGGCTACACCTTC
j_gene: TRBJ2-1; d_gene: TRBD1; v_gene: TRBV30; CDR3aa: CAWTQTGGEDEQFF; CDR3nt: TGTGCCTGGACCCAGACAGGGGGCGAAGATGAGCAGTTCTTC
j_gene: TRBJ2-1; d_gene: NA; v_gene: TRBV18; CDR3aa: CASSPRGLRDEEQFF; CDR3nt: TGTGCCAGCTCACCAAGGGGACTCCGGGACGAAGAGCAGTTCTTC
j_gene: TRBJ1-2; d_gene: NA; v_gene: TRBV11-3; CDR3aa: CASSSPREYGYTF; CDR3nt: TGTGCCAGCAGCTCTCCGAGGGAGTATGGCTACACCTTC
j_gene: TRBJ1-1; d_gene: TRBD1; v_gene: TRBV6-1; CDR3aa: CASRPRTGFNTEAFF; CDR3nt: TGTGCCAGCAGACCAAGGACAGGGTTTAACACTGAAGCTTTCTTT
j_gene: TRBJ2-2; d_gene: TRBD1; v_gene: TRBV19; CDR3aa: CASTIQGSPGELFF; CDR3nt: TGTGCCAGTACTATACAGGGGTCTCCCGGAGAGCTGTTTTTT
j_gene: TRBJ2-7; d_gene: NA; v_gene: TRBV5-5; CDR3aa: CASSGQLYAEQYF; CDR3nt: TGTGCCAGCAGCGGACAGCTATACGCCGAGCAGTACTTC
j_gene: TRBJ1-4; d_gene: TRBD1; v_gene: TRBV5-4; CDR3aa: CASSSPNRGANEKLFF; CDR3nt: TGTGCCAGCAGCTCGCCAAACAGGGGGGCTAATGAAAAACTGTTTTTT
j_gene: TRBJ2-7; d_gene: TRBD2; v_gene: TRBV7-9; CDR3aa: CASSLLAGVDEQYF; CDR3nt: TGTGCCAGCAGCTTACTAGCGGGGGTCGACGAGCAGTACTTC
j_gene: TRBJ1-5; d_gene: TRBD1; v_gene: TRBV5-6; CDR3aa: CASSAGQRNQPQHF; CDR3nt: TGTGCCAGCAGCGCGGGACAGCGAAATCAGCCCCAGCATTTT
j_gene: TRBJ2-3; d_gene: NA; v_gene: TRBV28; CDR3aa: CASSSGTPSTDTQYF; CDR3nt: TGTGCCAGCAGTTCCGGGACACCTAGCACAGATACGCAGTATTTT
j_gene: TRBJ2-3; d_gene: NA; v_gene: TRBV7-2; CDR3aa: CASSLGRATPRTDTQYF; CDR3nt: TGTGCCAGCAGCTTAGGTCGAGCAACCCCCCGCACAGATACGCAGTATTTT
j_gene: TRBJ1-1; d_gene: NA; v_gene: TRBV14; CDR3aa: CASSQATSRRAYTEAFF; CDR3nt: TGTGCCAGCAGCCAAGCTACTTCGAGGAGGGCGTATACTGAAGCTTTCTTT
j_gene: TRBJ2-3; d_gene: NA; v_gene: TRBV5-4; CDR3aa: CASSPTGTRADTQYF; CDR3nt: TGTGCCAGCAGCCCTACCGGGACTCGGGCAGATACGCAGTATTTT
j_gene: TRBJ1-2; d_gene: TRBD1; v_gene: TRBV5-1; CDR3aa: CASSSGTAAYGYTF; CDR3nt: TGCGCCAGCAGCTCCGGGACAGCCGCCTATGGCTACACCTTC
j_gene: TRBJ2-1; d_gene: TRBD2; v_gene: TRBV4-1; CDR3aa: CASSQALAGGSNEQFF; CDR3nt: TGCGCCAGCAGCCAAGCCCTAGCGGGGGGTTCCAATGAGCAGTTCTTC
j_gene: TRBJ1-2; d_gene: NA; v_gene: TRBV19; CDR3aa: CASKTGTRSYGYTF; CDR3nt: TGTGCCAGTAAAACAGGGACCCGGTCGTATGGCTACACCTTC
j_gene: TRBJ1-2; d_gene: NA; v_gene: TRBV7-2; CDR3aa: CASSLQGNYGYTF; CDR3nt: TGTGCCAGCAGCTTACAGGGGAACTATGGCTACACCTTC
j_gene: TRBJ2-5; d_gene: NA; v_gene: TRBV4-1; CDR3aa: CASSQPPGGETQYF; CDR3nt: TGCGCCAGCAGCCAACCCCCCGGTGGAGAGACCCAGTACTTC
j_gene: TRBJ2-7; d_gene: TRBD2; v_gene: TRBV18; CDR3aa: CASSPTSGGGRYEQYF; CDR3nt: TGTGCCAGCTCACCAACATCCGGGGGGGGCAGGTACGAGCAGTACTTC
j_gene: TRBJ1-3; d_gene: NA; v_gene: TRBV6-6; CDR3aa: CASSYLELGGNTIYF; CDR3nt: TGTGCCAGCAGTTACTTGGAACTGGGCGGAAACACCATATATTTT
j_gene: TRBJ2-3; d_gene: NA; v_gene: TRBV7-2; CDR3aa: CASSSGRGTRGDTQYF; CDR3nt: TGTGCCAGCAGCTCGGGACGGGGGACCCGAGGGGATACGCAGTATTTT
j_gene: TRBJ2-3; d_gene: NA; v_gene: TRBV5-1; CDR3aa: CASSWTSAADTQYF; CDR3nt: TGCGCCAGCAGCTGGACTTCAGCGGCAGATACGCAGTATTTT
j_gene: TRBJ1-2; d_gene: TRBD1; v_gene: TRBV18; CDR3aa: CASSADRVNYGYTF; CDR3nt: TGTGCCAGCTCAGCGGACAGGGTCAACTATGGCTACACCTTC
j_gene: TRBJ1-1; d_gene: NA; v_gene: TRBV6-5; CDR3aa: CASSSQGKAFF; CDR3nt: TGTGCCAGCAGTTCCCAGGGGAAAGCTTTCTTT
j_gene: TRBJ2-3; d_gene: NA; v_gene: TRBV6-1; CDR3aa: CASHSGAADTQYF; CDR3nt: TGTGCCAGCCACTCAGGGGCCGCAGATACGCAGTATTTT
j_gene: TRBJ2-7; d_gene: TRBD2; v_gene: TRBV11-3; CDR3aa: CASSPNSGHHEQYF; CDR3nt: TGTGCCAGCAGCCCTAATAGCGGGCACCACGAGCAGTACTTC
j_gene: TRBJ1-1; d_gene: NA; v_gene: TRBV5-1; CDR3aa: CASSDGFLTRRNTEAFF; CDR3nt: TGCGCCAGCAGCGACGGATTTCTGACACGACGGAACACTGAAGCTTTCTTT
j_gene: TRBJ2-7; d_gene: NA; v_gene: TRBV30; CDR3aa: CAWSVLDSEQYF; CDR3nt: TGTGCCTGGAGTGTCCTCGACTCGGAGCAGTACTTC